This T cell receptor (beta chain) was documented in a study of blood T cell repertoires in COVID-19. Recruits, aged about 18 to 100 years, lived in 24 US areas. Cohorts were determined from participant-reported clinical history. As handled by the study authors: Nucleated cell number was recorded as an estimate derived from reference gene primer amplification. Data came from immunoSEQ multiplex PCR; TCRdb stores just in-frame clones and leaves some out. V, J and clone size derive from that table, while D and trimming were established from the DNA sequence. The sample records approximately 500,000 clones, around 87% being singletons. In germline, CDR1 is LGHNT, CDR2 FRNRAP. V dropped 6 bases and J dropped 8; count of bases not matched to a gene: 11. The CDR3 sequence is 16 residues long.

This chain joins TRBV12-5 and TRBJ2-2, with 11 positions matching TRBD2. Sequenced sample: PBMCs or T cells enriched from blood (not recorded which). This clonotype originated in a woman in her forties who had recovered from COVID-19. CDR3 nucleotide sequence: TGTGCTAGTGGAATAGCGGGAGGGCCGTCTTGGGGGGAGCTGTTTTTT. Translation: CASGIAGGPSWGELFF.